These 15 T cell receptor beta chains came from one sample sequenced in a study of cytomegalovirus exposure and HLA in healthy donors. Amplification used 60 Vbeta primers and 13 Jbeta primers. Method: immunoSEQ multiplex PCR; TCRdb's copy keeps in-frame clones and lacks some. The sample contains more than 95,000 clones, around 75% of which appear only once. The sample taken for sequencing was PBMCs. These receptor sequences come from a young man in good health and CMV-seropositive.

The CDR3 sequence: CASSKGVAGAANTGELFF. In DNA form, the CDR3 reads TGTGCCAGCAGCAAAGGAGTGGCGGGGGCAGCAAACACCGGGGAGCTGTTTTTT. The rearrangement joins TRBV21-1 to TRBJ2-2; the table's D call of TRBD2 was not tested on the DNA. TRBV21-1 is a known pseudogene. CDR3 length: 18 amino acids.

The chain recombines TRBV4-1 with TRBJ1-2; no reliable D call. The germline V gene has CDR1 MGHRA and CDR2 YSYEKL. CDR3 length: 16 residues. V was shortened by 1 base and J by 8 bases, with 20 bases between the two germline ends. CDR3 in DNA: TGCGCCAGCAGCCAAGTGGCCTTTGTGGAAGAGGAAGGCTACACCTTC. Protein product: CASSQVAFVEEEGYTF.

The chain's CDR3 is CAWRAGQGAGNTIYF. CDR3 nucleotide sequence: TGTGCCTGGAGGGCCGGACAGGGGGCTGGAAACACCATATATTTT. The J gene is TRBJ1-3, the V gene TRBV30, with TRBD1 matching 10 bases. CDR3 length equals 15 residues. Germline values: CDR1 GTSNPN, CDR2 SVGIG (reference sequence). V dropped 3 bases and J dropped 2; count of bases not matched to a gene: 4.

J is TRBJ1-4 and V is TRBV4-3; 7 nucleotides align to TRBD1. The CDR3 runs to 16 residues. With 3 bases clipped from V and 8 bases from J, the junction kept 12 bases outside the gene matches. Germline assignment: CDR1 LGHNA and CDR2 YSLEER. The CDR3 region is CASSQAVGGQWEKLFF. The CDR3 DNA reads TGCGCCAGCAGCCAGGCGGTGGGGGGACAGTGGGAAAAACTGTTTTTT.

This chain links TRBV5-6 with TRBJ1-5; no reliable D call. The V gene lost 2 bases and the J gene lost 7 bases, with 10 bases spanning the gap. This CDR3 has 13 residues. Germline CDR1 is SGHDT and CDR2 is YYEEEE. DNA of the CDR3: TGTGCCAGCAGCTTAGGCTGGAGCCAGCCCCAGCATTTT. This encodes CASSLGWSQPQHF.

This clone showed up just a few times. CDR3 sequence reads: CSVTQGHEQYF. The CDR3 nucleotides read TGCAGCGTGACACAGGGCCACGAGCAGTACTTC. The rearrangement links TRBV29-1 to TRBJ2-7; D perhaps matches TRBD1 (6 bases). The CDR3 extends over 11 amino acids. Germline V gene data show CDR1 as SQVTM and CDR2 as ANQGSEA. V lost 6 bases and J lost 5, with 11 bases in between.

In the case of this clone: In the same sample, other DNA sequences code for this CDR3. The genes are TRBV18 and TRBJ2-3; the match to TRBD1 covers 7 bases. Per the germline V gene, CDR1 is KGHSH and CDR2 is LQKENI. This CDR3 contains 15 residues. V shed 2 bases and J 2 bases; nucleotides not matched to a gene: 4. CDR3 nucleotides: TGTGCCAGCTCACCAAGACAGGGATCCACAGATACGCAGTATTTT. It translates to CASSPRQGSTDTQYF.

The chain uses TRBV6-6 and TRBJ2-5, with no clear D. The end of the DNA is better explained by TRBJ2-7, so the J call may be wrong. The CDR3 consists of 13 residues. CDR1 MNHNY and CDR2 SVGAGI come from the germline V gene (reference sequence). CDR3 residues: CASSRVYRYEQYF. The CDR3 nucleotides read TGTGCCAGCAGCCGGGTTTACCGCTACGAGCAGTACTTC.

This chain connects TRBV5-1 to TRBJ2-4; D call uncertain. CDR1 is SGHRS, CDR2 YFSETQ, per germline. The V gene lost 2 bases and the J gene lost 3 bases, with 6 bases spanning the gap. The CDR3 contains 13 residues. The CDR3, as DNA: TGCGCCAGCAGCTTAGGCGGCAAAAACATTCAGTACTTC. It is translated as CASSLGGKNIQYF.

This clone was found once. The rearrangement links TRBV20-1 to TRBJ1-1; 7 nucleotides line up with TRBD1. J was trimmed by 7 bases and V by 5 bases; bases with no gene match: 4. CDR3 size: 11 residues. Germline V gene sequence: CDR1 DFQATT, CDR2 SNEGSKA (reference sequence). The DNA for the CDR3 is TGCAGTGCTCTGGACAGGCTTGAAGCTTTCTTT. Protein product: CSALDRLEAFF.

The chain uses TRBV5-1 and TRBJ2-7, with 10 bases that match TRBD1. Germline V gives CDR1 SGHRS, CDR2 YFSETQ. This CDR3 is built from 14 residues. V shed 4 bases, J shed 3 bases, and the junction held 4 bases outside the gene matches. DNA for the CDR3: TGCGCCAGCAGCGGCGGACAGGGGGGCTACGAGCAGTACTTC. Protein sequence: CASSGGQGGYEQYF.

This clone has a handful of counts. The CDR3 DNA follows: TGTGCCTGGATAAGGGGATCGGGTTATGGCTACACCTTC. This codes for CAWIRGSGYGYTF. This chain connects TRBV30 to TRBJ1-2; weak D call: TRBD1 (5 bases). V lost 4 bases and J lost 5, with 14 bases in between. Per germline, CDR1 GTSNPN and CDR2 SVGIG (reference sequence). There are 13 residues in the CDR3.

The chain recombines TRBV27 with TRBJ2-5; D perhaps matches TRBD2 (5 bases). CDR3 length equals 13 residues. The V gene lost 5 bases and the J gene lost 3 bases, with 10 bases spanning the gap. Germline V gives CDR1 MNHEY, CDR2 SMNVEV (reference sequence). The CDR3 reads CASSVAYKETQYF. The CDR3 DNA is TGTGCCAGCAGTGTAGCGTATAAAGAGACCCAGTACTTC.

V is TRBV7-2 and J is TRBJ1-2; maybe TRBD1 (5 bases). From germline, CDR1 is SGHTA and CDR2 FQGNSA. The length of the CDR3 is 13 residues. Trimming cost V 4 bases and J 7 bases, with 13 bases left between them. The CDR3 DNA follows: TGTGCCAGCAGCTCCGACAGAAAAGGTGGCTACACCTTC. Translating it yields CASSSDRKGGYTF. Full variable domain (outside the CDR3, taken from reference TRBV7-2 and TRBJ1-2): GAGVSQSPSNKVTEKGKDVELRCDPISGHTALYWYRQSLGQGLEFLIYFQGNSAPDKSGLPSDRFSAERTGGSVSTLTIQRTQQEDSAVYLCASSSDRKGGYTFGSGTRLTVV.

The chain employs TRBV6-1 and TRBJ2-3, with TRBD1 matching over 10 bases. The length of the CDR3 is 14 residues. The trim removed 4 bases at V and 5 bases at J, leaving 3 bases unmatched. Germline V gene sequence: CDR1 MNHNS, CDR2 SASEGT. CDR3 amino acids: CASSGQGARDTQYF. The CDR3 bases are TGTGCCAGCAGTGGACAGGGGGCAAGAGATACGCAGTATTTT.